The next 32 T cell receptor beta chains were all read from a single sample in a study of T cells expressing NK-cell markers. TCRdb reprocessed the 5' RACE reads and stores each CDR3 protein as one record, lacking DNA. The sample table includes 500,000 to 700,000 distinct CDR3 sequences. The sequencing sample was made of blood T cells: a sorted CD56 or NKG2C T cell subset, CD4+ or CD8+ T cells, or bulk PBMC T cells (not recorded which). These TCRs come from a man between 18 and 35 years old in good health.

The V gene is TRBV29-1, the J gene TRBJ2-5; TCRdb's assignment of TRBD2 cannot be checked, as there is no DNA. This CDR3 spans 14 amino acids. CDR1 and CDR2 from the germline V gene are SQVTM and ANQGSEA. The CDR3 sequence: CSVEGRLAQETQYF. Together with reference TRBV29-1 and TRBJ2-5, the CDR3 gives the full variable domain: SAVISQKPSRDICQRGTSLTIQCQVDSQVTMMFWYRQQPGQSLTLIATANQGSEATYESGFVIDKFPISRPNLTFSTLTVSNMSPEDSSIYLCSVEGRLAQETQYFGPGTRLLVL.

The V gene is TRBV12-3 or TRBV12-4, the J gene TRBJ2-1; TCRdb's D call of TRBD1 is untestable without DNA. This CDR3 has 16 amino acids. The CDR3: CASSPRDTPSYNEQFF.

The genes are TRBV3-1 and TRBJ2-1; with no DNA, the TCRdb D assignment of TRBD2 cannot be verified. CDR1 LGHDT and CDR2 YNNKEL come from the germline V gene (reference sequence). The CDR3 contains 16 residues. Here the CDR3 reads CASSQDGLAGVNEQFF.

The chain carries TRBV4-2 and TRBJ2-1. Germline CDR1 is LGHNA and CDR2 is YNFKEQ. This CDR3 has 15 residues. The CDR3 loop is CASSLEEDYYNEQFF.

This chain uses TRBV20-1 with TRBJ1-4. The CDR3 consists of 15 residues. Germline V gives CDR1 DFQATT, CDR2 SNEGSKA (reference sequence). CDR3 region: CSARLAGPTNEKLFF.

This chain uses TRBV28 with TRBJ1-1. Germline V lookup: CDR1 MDHEN, CDR2 SYDVKM. The CDR3 is 15 residues long. The chain's CDR3 is CASRSPRWVAGETFF.

J is TRBJ2-3 and V is TRBV6-4. The CDR3 is made up of 15 amino acids. CDR1 and CDR2 from the germline V gene are MRHNA and SNTAGT. CDR3 in amino acids: CASSDSSDGRPTQYF.

The gene calls are TRBV14 and TRBJ1-4. The CDR3 totals 13 residues. Germline V gene lookup returns CDR1 SGHDN and CDR2 FVKESK. CDR3 in amino acids: CASSSVRVAELFF.

The chain is built from TRBV6-1 and TRBJ1-6. Germline CDR1 reads MNHNS; CDR2 reads SASEGT. The CDR3 totals 15 residues. CDR3 residues: CASSELQPEDSPLHF.

This chain joins TRBV9 and TRBJ2-7. The germline V gene has CDR1 SGDLS and CDR2 YYNGEE. The CDR3 length is 13 residues. Here the CDR3 reads CASSAQEFYEQYF.

The chain couples TRBV20-1 to TRBJ2-2; lacking DNA, the TRBD1 call made by TCRdb goes unchecked. The germline V gene has CDR1 DFQATT and CDR2 SNEGSKA (reference sequence). The CDR3 sequence is 12 residues long. The CDR3 is CGGGRRAGELFF.

The chain couples TRBV12-3 or TRBV12-4 to TRBJ2-5; as DNA is missing, the TRBD2 call by TCRdb cannot be tested. The CDR3 is 15 amino acids. CDR3 sequence reads: CASSWKGPLQETQYF.

The chain joins TRBV12-3 or TRBV12-4 to TRBJ1-6; the TCRdb D gene call, TRBD1, has no DNA to confirm it. This CDR3 contains 17 residues. The CDR3 protein is CASSFSQGSSYNSPLHF.

The chain combines TRBV20-1 with TRBJ2-4; absent DNA, TCRdb's TRBD1 call cannot be checked. Germline V gene lookup returns CDR1 DFQATT and CDR2 SNEGSKA (reference sequence). This CDR3 is built from 14 residues. This CDR3 reads CSARAAIVDSIQYF.

The rearrangement joins TRBV12-3 or TRBV12-4 to TRBJ2-7; the TRBD1 assignment by TCRdb is unverifiable without DNA. CDR3 length equals 13 residues. The CDR3 region is CASRTGMILEQYF.

This chain links TRBV12-3 or TRBV12-4 with TRBJ1-1. The CDR3 has 15 amino acids. Here the CDR3 reads CATTSSVGGTTEAFF.

The rearrangement links TRBV5-1 to TRBJ2-2; TCRdb names TRBD1, which stays unverified in the absence of DNA. This CDR3 has 16 amino acids. CDR1 and CDR2 (germline): SGHRS, YFSETQ. The CDR3 loop is CASSPRGQDYTGELFF.

V usage is TRBV7-2 and J usage is TRBJ2-1; TCRdb names TRBD2, which stays unverified in the absence of DNA. CDR3 length: 16 amino acids. Germline loops: CDR1 SGHTA, CDR2 FQGNSA. The CDR3 reads CASSLTYSGSGNEQFF.

The chain carries TRBV10-3 and TRBJ2-5; as DNA is missing, the TRBD2 call by TCRdb cannot be tested. Looked up from germline, CDR1 is ENHRY and CDR2 is SYGVKD. The CDR3 is 15 residues long. CDR3 residues: CAISHTGTQYPTQYF.

The gene calls are TRBV4-2 and TRBJ2-7; checking the TCRdb D call of TRBD2 is not possible without DNA. The CDR3 is 16 amino acids. Looked up from germline, CDR1 is LGHNA and CDR2 is YNFKEQ. The CDR3 loop reads CASSQALAGAGYEQYF.

The chain employs TRBV28 and TRBJ2-3; lacking DNA, the TRBD2 call made by TCRdb goes unchecked. In germline, CDR1 is MDHEN, CDR2 SYDVKM. This CDR3 has 18 residues. The CDR3 spells CASSFPRTSGGRTDTQYF.

CDR3 region: CASSRRDSNYGYTF. The V call is TRBV6-2 or TRBV6-3, the J call TRBJ1-2. The germline gives CDR1 MNHEY, CDR2 SVGEGT. The CDR3 runs 14 residues.

The chain uses TRBV6-2 or TRBV6-3 and TRBJ2-2; TCRdb names TRBD2, which stays unverified in the absence of DNA. The germline V gene encodes CDR1 MNHEY and CDR2 SVGEGT. There are 14 residues in the CDR3. The CDR3: CASRTARDSGELFF.

The chain carries TRBV4-2 and TRBJ1-2. The CDR3 loop spans 14 amino acids. The V gene's germline CDR1 is LGHNA and CDR2 YNFKEQ. CDR3 loop: CASSQGGGNYGYTF.

The J gene is TRBJ2-3, the V gene TRBV6-5; TCRdb reports TRBD1, a call that lacks DNA to check it against. This CDR3 is built from 16 residues. Germline V gene data show CDR1 as MNHEY and CDR2 as SVGAGI. The CDR3 sequence: CASSFPGQGTTDTQYF.

The genes are TRBV7-2 and TRBJ1-6; there is no DNA to check the TCRdb D call of TRBD1. In germline, CDR1 is SGHTA, CDR2 FQGNSA. The CDR3 has 14 amino acids. The CDR3 spells CASSLVIWGNPLHF.

The chain has TRBV12-3 or TRBV12-4 and TRBJ2-1; absent DNA, TCRdb's TRBD1 call cannot be checked. CDR3 length: 12 amino acids. CDR3 region: CASRSNTGEEFF.

This chain links TRBV6-5 with TRBJ2-2. Germline assignment: CDR1 MNHEY and CDR2 SVGAGI. The CDR3 consists of 18 residues. CDR3 residues: CASSYPTSDPSNTGELFF.

The chain carries TRBV10-3 and TRBJ2-7; without DNA, the TCRdb call of TRBD1 cannot be checked. The V gene's germline CDR1 is ENHRY and CDR2 SYGVKD. The CDR3 is 13 amino acids. CDR3 amino acids: CAIAPAGPYEQYF.

The V gene is TRBV30, the J gene TRBJ2-3; no DNA is available, so the TRBD1 call from TCRdb remains unchecked. Germline V CDR1 and CDR2: GTSNPN, SVGIG (reference sequence). The CDR3 sequence is 15 residues long. CDR3 region: CAWTSGRLSTDTQYF.

This chain links TRBV2 with TRBJ2-3; TCRdb outputs TRBD2, but without DNA this stays unchecked. This CDR3 region has 15 residues. The germline gives CDR1 SNHLY, CDR2 FYNNEI. CDR3 protein: CASIRLQPSTDTQYF. Based on the CDR3 plus reference TRBV2 and TRBJ2-3, the full variable domain is EPEVTQTPSHQVTQMGQEVILRCVPISNHLYFYWYRQILGQKVEFLVSFYNNEISEKSEIFDDQFSVERPDGSNFTLKIRSTKLEDSAMYFCASIRLQPSTDTQYFGPGTRLTVL.

The V call is TRBV12-3 or TRBV12-4, the J call TRBJ2-7; TCRdb selects TRBD1, and the lack of DNA leaves this call unchecked. The CDR3 covers 13 residues. This chain's CDR3 is CASSFRTIYEQYF.